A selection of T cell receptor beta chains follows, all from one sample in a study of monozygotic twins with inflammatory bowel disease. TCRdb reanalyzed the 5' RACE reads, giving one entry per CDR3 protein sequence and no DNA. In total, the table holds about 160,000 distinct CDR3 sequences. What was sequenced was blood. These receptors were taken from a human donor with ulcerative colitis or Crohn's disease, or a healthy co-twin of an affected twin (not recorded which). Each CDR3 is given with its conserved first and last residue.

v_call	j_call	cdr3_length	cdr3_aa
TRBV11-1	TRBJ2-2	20	CASSLRGALTSRANTGELFF
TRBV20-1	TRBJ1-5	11	CSGHSYQPQHF
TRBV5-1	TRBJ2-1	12	CASSLFADEQFF
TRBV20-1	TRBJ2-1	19	CSARERRDRPTTSYNEQFF
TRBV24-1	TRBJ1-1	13	CATRTGGRTEAFF
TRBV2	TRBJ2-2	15	CASKTGVQLTGELFF
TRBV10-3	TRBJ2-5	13	CAINRGFQETQYF
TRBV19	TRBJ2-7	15	CATSPGLGNLYEQYF
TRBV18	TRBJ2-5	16	CASSQLPGTDQETQYF
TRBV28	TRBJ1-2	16	CATRGPGGASNYGYTF
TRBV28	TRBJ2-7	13	CASNPPEGYEQYF
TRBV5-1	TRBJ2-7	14	CASRRGMDLYEQYF
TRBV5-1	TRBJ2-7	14	CASSLGLAGLEQYF
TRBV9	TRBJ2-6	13	CASSYAGDSSLTF
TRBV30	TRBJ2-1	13	CACQQLGYNEQFF
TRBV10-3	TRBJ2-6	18	CATSGYGTAPSGANVLTF
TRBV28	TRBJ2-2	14	CASSPRPYTGELFF
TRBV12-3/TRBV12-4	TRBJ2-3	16	CASSSGTSGSADTQYF
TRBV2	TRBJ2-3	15	CASGGTSTRTDTQYF
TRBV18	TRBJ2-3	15	CASSPPTDLTDTQYF
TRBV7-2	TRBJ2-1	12	CASTFNDNEQFF
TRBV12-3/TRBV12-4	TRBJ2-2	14	CATSGESVTGELFF
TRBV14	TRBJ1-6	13	CASSQKGRAPLHF
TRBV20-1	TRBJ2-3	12	CSALFGGIMQYF
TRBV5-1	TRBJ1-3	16	CASSLGAHLSGNTIYF
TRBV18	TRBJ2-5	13	CASSPTISETQYF
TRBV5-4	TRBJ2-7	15	CASSLSATYSYEQYF
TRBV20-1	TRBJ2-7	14	CSAPQTGGPYEQYF
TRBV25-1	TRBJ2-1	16	CASSEYFPAAYNEQFF
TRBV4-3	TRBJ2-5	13	CASSQERQETQYF
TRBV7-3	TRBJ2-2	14	CASSLTLGAGELFF
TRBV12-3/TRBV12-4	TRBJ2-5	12	CASSRGVETQYF
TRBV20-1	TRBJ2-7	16	CSARALFGGRAREQYF
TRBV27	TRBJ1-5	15	CASSTGTGHYQPQHF
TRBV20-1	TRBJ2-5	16	CSARDDFSREEETQYF
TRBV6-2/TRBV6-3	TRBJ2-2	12	CASTRRPGELFF
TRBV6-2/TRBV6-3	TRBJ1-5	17	CASSYSIPRGREQPQHF
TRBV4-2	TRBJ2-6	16	CASSHAQGAGANVLTF
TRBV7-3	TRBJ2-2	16	CASSLFPSGSTGELFF
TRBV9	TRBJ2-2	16	CASSPRQGIGTGELFF
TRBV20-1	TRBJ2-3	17	CSAVGVAGTPETDTQYF
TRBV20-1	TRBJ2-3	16	CSARATAGISSDTQYF
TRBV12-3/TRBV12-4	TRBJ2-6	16	CASRRDRGSGANVLTF
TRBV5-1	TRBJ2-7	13	CASSWNRVEEQYF
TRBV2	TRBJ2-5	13	CASSVGAQETQYF
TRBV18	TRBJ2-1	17	CASLITSCGLPRDEQFF